This paragraph reports one T cell receptor beta chain. Only in-frame clones appear in the TCRdb table, and some are missing; sequencing was by immunoSEQ multiplex PCR. The top ten clones hold about 0.27% of a sample with 65,000 to 95,000 clones, approximately 97% of them seen once. This entry is derived from a study of technical replicates of blood from a handful of donors. The V gene end was trimmed by 3 bases and the J gene end by 1 base; junction bases not matched to a gene: 13. Per the germline V gene, CDR1 is SNHLY and CDR2 is FYNNEI. The CDR3 has 18 amino acids. Sequencing was performed on T cells isolated from PBMCs. The TCR was taken from a human donor in good health. V is TRBV2 and J is TRBJ1-1; TRBD1 aligns across 8 bases. The DNA of the CDR3 is TGTGCCAGCAGTGACAGGGGGCGAAGTGGGGTGAGGAACACTGAAGCTTTCTTT. Translated, it gives CASSDRGRSGVRNTEAFF.